Below, 23 T cell receptor beta chains from the same sample are listed, as sequenced in a study of cytomegalovirus exposure and HLA in healthy donors. PCR involved 60 Vbeta and 13 Jbeta primers. Measured with immunoSEQ multiplex PCR; TCRdb has only the in-frame clones, and not every one. The data hold 150,000 to 200,000 clones, with more than 75% observed a single time. Sequenced: PBMCs. All receptors derive from a woman aged 18-29 years in good health and CMV-seronegative.

V gene TRBV7-6 combines with J gene TRBJ2-5; D is ambiguous. Trimming stripped 1 base from V and 5 bases from J, with 11 bases between. CDR1 and CDR2 from the germline V gene are SGHVS and FNYEAQ. The CDR3 is 14 residues long. CDR3 loop: CASSLGYQRETQYF. In DNA form, the CDR3 reads TGTGCCAGCAGCTTAGGTTACCAACGGGAGACCCAGTACTTC. Complete variable domain (other parts from reference TRBV7-6 and TRBJ2-5): GAGVSQSPRYKVTKRGQDVALRCDPISGHVSLYWYRQALGQGPEFLTYFNYEAQQDKSGLPNDRFSAERPEGSISTLTIQRTEQRDSAMYRCASSLGYQRETQYFGPGTRLLVL.

J is TRBJ2-7 and V is TRBV7-9; TRBD1 is a possible D gene (6 bases). V was shortened by 2 bases and J by 5 bases, with 13 bases between the two germline ends. The CDR3 loop spans 14 amino acids. Per the germline V gene, CDR1 is SEHNR and CDR2 is FQNEAQ (reference sequence). The CDR3 DNA reads TGTGCCAGCAGCTTATCAACAGGGTGGGACGAGCAGTACTTC. Its translation is CASSLSTGWDEQYF.

V is TRBV30 and J is TRBJ2-7; D unresolved. The ends were cut back, 2 bases at V and 2 bases at J, with 13 bases in the middle. This CDR3 is built from 14 residues. Germline V gene data show CDR1 as GTSNPN and CDR2 as SVGIG (reference sequence). The CDR3 region is CAWSLRLSPYEQYF. The DNA of the CDR3 is TGTGCCTGGAGTCTACGTCTGTCCCCCTACGAGCAGTACTTC. Variable domain in full (rest from reference TRBV30 and TRBJ2-7): SQTIHQWPATLVQPVGSPLSLECTVEGTSNPNLYWYRQAAGRGLQLLFYSVGIGQISSEVPQNLSASRPQDRQFILSSKKLLLSDSGFYLCAWSLRLSPYEQYFGPGTRLTVT.

J is TRBJ2-7 and V is TRBV11-2; the D gene is possibly TRBD2 (5 bases). The germline V and J ends were trimmed by 6 bases and 3 bases, with 6 bases remaining between them. Germline V lookup: CDR1 SGHAT, CDR2 FQNNGV. The CDR3 totals 11 residues. The CDR3 protein is CASRSGYEQYF. The CDR3 DNA follows: TGTGCCAGCAGGAGCGGCTACGAGCAGTACTTC.

J is TRBJ1-4 and V is TRBV15, with TRBD1 identical over 7 bases. The germline CDR1 and CDR2 sequences are LNHNV and YYDKDF (reference sequence). The CDR3 spans 18 residues. Trimming took 0 bases from V and 5 from J; bases not matched to a gene: 12. The CDR3: CATSRDNHRQGPNEKLFF. The CDR3 DNA sequence: TGTGCCACCAGCAGAGATAACCATCGACAGGGCCCGAATGAAAAACTGTTTTTT.

The J gene is TRBJ2-1, the V gene TRBV9, with D unclear. V lost 3 bases and J lost 0, with 10 bases in between. Looked up from germline, CDR1 is SGDLS and CDR2 is YYNGEE. The CDR3 spans 15 residues. This CDR3 is CASSAVSSSYNEQFF. The CDR3 DNA follows: TGTGCCAGCAGCGCCGTCTCGAGCTCCTACAATGAGCAGTTCTTC.

The rearrangement links TRBV5-4 to TRBJ2-3; no clear D gene. V lost 4 bases to trimming and J lost 3 bases, with 18 bases between them. Germline V gene sequence: CDR1 SGHNT, CDR2 YYREEE (reference sequence). The length of the CDR3 is 16 residues. CDR3 DNA sequence: TGTGCCAGCAGCCTCGGTCGGAGCCCCGGGACAGATACGCAGTATTTT. Its protein is CASSLGRSPGTDTQYF.

CDR3 sequence (DNA): TGTGCCAGCAGCCCTCCGGGACAGGGAGGCCAGCCCCAGCATTTT. Amino acid sequence: CASSPPGQGGQPQHF. J is TRBJ1-5 and V is TRBV7-9, with 9 nucleotides matching TRBD1. Per germline, CDR1 SEHNR and CDR2 FQNEAQ (reference sequence). With V trimmed by 5 bases and J by 7 bases, 9 bases remained unmatched. CDR3 length: 15 residues.

The chain employs TRBV7-9 and TRBJ2-3; possible D gene TRBD1, 5 bases. CDR3 length: 14 residues. Germline V gene lookup returns CDR1 SEHNR and CDR2 FQNEAQ (reference sequence). V lost 1 base and J 10 bases, leaving 15 bases between the germline ends. The CDR3 DNA reads TGTGCCAGCAGCTTAGGCGGTCTCAGGGATGCGCAGTATTTT. Protein sequence: CASSLGGLRDAQYF.

V is TRBV5-1 and J is TRBJ1-3; possible D gene TRBD1, 5 bases. V gave up 0 bases and J gave up 6 bases, with 10 bases separating them. This CDR3 has 14 amino acids. Germline V gene sequence: CDR1 SGHRS, CDR2 YFSETQ. The CDR3 coding sequence is TGCGCCAGCAGCTTGGGACAGTCTACAAACACCATATATTTT. Its protein product is CASSLGQSTNTIYF. The entire variable domain, with the rest obtained from reference TRBV5-1 and TRBJ1-3, is as follows: KAGVTQTPRYLIKTRGQQVTLSCSPISGHRSVSWYQQTPGQGLQFLFEYFSETQRNKGNFPGRFSGRQFSNSRSEMNVSTLELGDSALYLCASSLGQSTNTIYFGEGSWLTVV.

For the CDR3, the DNA is TGTGCCAGCAGTGAAGCGCTTCCGGGGGGCGTAGAGTTCTTC. Amino acid sequence: CASSEALPGGVEFF. The chain employs TRBV2 and TRBJ2-1, with a weak D call TRBD2 (7 bases). Looked up from germline, CDR1 is SNHLY and CDR2 is FYNNEI. This CDR3 contains 14 residues. Trimming left V 0 bases short and J 14 bases short, with 17 bases between.

V and J are TRBV29-1 and TRBJ2-3; the D gene is possibly TRBD2 (6 bases). The CDR3 loop spans 16 amino acids. Between the trimmed V and J ends, which lost 6 bases and 0 bases, there was a span of 19 bases. Germline values: CDR1 SQVTM, CDR2 ANQGSEA. The CDR3: CSVKLTGTASTDTQYF. The CDR3 region has the DNA TGCAGCGTAAAACTTACCGGGACTGCGAGCACAGATACGCAGTATTTT.

The chain joins TRBV5-4 to TRBJ2-1; maybe TRBD2 (6 bases). This CDR3 contains 16 residues. Trimming took 4 bases from V and 7 from J, leaving 21 bases between them. From germline, CDR1 is SGHNT and CDR2 YYREEE (reference sequence). The CDR3 nucleotides are TGTGCCAGCAGCCTGATGTTCTCGGGAGCTGAAAATGAGCAGTTCTTC. It is translated as CASSLMFSGAENEQFF.

The V and J genes are TRBV5-4 and TRBJ2-5; 9 nucleotides line up with TRBD2. Germline CDR1 is SGHNT and CDR2 is YYREEE (reference sequence). There are 16 residues in the CDR3. V shed 2 bases and J 1 base; nucleotides not matched to a gene: 6. CDR3 sequence reads: CASSFTGRGGQETQYF. In DNA, the CDR3 is TGTGCCAGCAGCTTCACCGGGCGGGGGGGCCAAGAGACCCAGTACTTC.

CDR3 region: CASSLDRGAEQYF. The CDR3 DNA follows: TGTGCCAGCAGCTTAGACAGGGGCGCCGAGCAGTACTTC. The chain has TRBV11-2 and TRBJ2-7, with D perhaps matching TRBD1 (6 bases). Germline CDR1 reads SGHAT; CDR2 reads FQNNGV. Trimming removed 0 bases from V and 6 bases from J, with 9 bases in between. The CDR3 loop spans 13 amino acids.

J is TRBJ2-7 and V is TRBV10-3; tentative D call: TRBD1 (6 bases). V was cut by 3 bases and J by 0 bases, with 18 bases left in between. Germline V gene data show CDR1 as ENHRY and CDR2 as SYGVKD. The CDR3 has 17 amino acids. This CDR3 reads CAISEAWDKLSSYEQYF. The CDR3 DNA sequence: TGTGCCATCAGTGAAGCCTGGGACAAGCTTTCCTCCTACGAGCAGTACTTC.

The V and J genes are TRBV5-4 and TRBJ2-7, with 13 bases lining up with TRBD2. CDR3 length: 17 amino acids. Trimming took 4 bases from V and 5 from J; bases not matched to a gene: 12. Germline V gives CDR1 SGHNT, CDR2 YYREEE (reference sequence). The CDR3 is CASSRPGLAGPTNEQYF. The CDR3 region has the DNA TGTGCCAGCAGCAGACCGGGACTAGCGGGGCCAACGAACGAGCAGTACTTC.

The chain is built from TRBV10-3 and TRBJ2-3, with 7 bases lining up with TRBD2. V lost 3 bases and J lost 6; bases outside the gene matches: 15. CDR3 length: 17 amino acids. Germline V CDR1 and CDR2: ENHRY, SYGVKD. CDR3 region: CAISDAWTGGTADTQYF. CDR3 bases: TGTGCCATCAGTGATGCCTGGACGGGGGGTACCGCGGATACGCAGTATTTT.

The genes are TRBV9 and TRBJ1-1, with a weak D call TRBD1 (5 bases). CDR3 length: 15 residues. Trimming removed 2 bases from V and 5 bases from J, with 16 bases in between. CDR1 and CDR2 from the germline V gene are SGDLS and YYNGEE. The CDR3 is CASSVRGGAWTEAFF. The CDR3 nucleotides read TGTGCCAGCAGCGTGCGGGGAGGGGCGTGGACTGAAGCTTTCTTT.

This clone was seen more than once but under ten times. The chain uses TRBV6-6 and TRBJ2-7; D remains ambiguous. There are 14 residues in the CDR3. Germline CDR1 reads MNHNY; CDR2 reads SVGAGI (reference sequence). The V end lost 0 bases, the J end lost 1 base, and 7 bases lay between the germline ends. CDR3 residues: CASSYSQTSYEQYF. CDR3 in DNA: TGTGCCAGCAGTTACTCGCAGACTTCCTACGAGCAGTACTTC.

The gene calls are TRBV7-9 and TRBJ2-7; 8 nucleotides agree with TRBD2. There are 14 residues in the CDR3. CDR1 and CDR2 from the germline V gene are SEHNR and FQNEAQ (reference sequence). V shed 8 bases, J shed 6 bases, and the junction held 12 bases outside the gene matches. CDR3 in amino acids: CASGLAASGLEQYF. As DNA, the CDR3 is TGTGCCAGCGGACTCGCGGCTAGCGGGCTCGAGCAGTACTTC.

This clone has just one count. DNA for the CDR3: TGTGCCAGCAGTCGACGAACGGGGGGTAAAGGGAACACTGAAGCTTTCTTT. Encoded protein: CASSRRTGGKGNTEAFF. The rearrangement joins TRBV27 to TRBJ1-1; perhaps TRBD1 as D (5 bases). The germline V gene encodes CDR1 MNHEY and CDR2 SMNVEV (reference sequence). Trimming left V 5 bases short and J 1 base short, with 20 bases between. The CDR3 runs 17 residues.

Written as DNA, the CDR3 is TGTGCCAGCGACAGGGGGTTGGCAGATACGCAGTATTTT. Its translation is CASDRGLADTQYF. The V call is TRBV2, the J call TRBJ2-3; TRBD1 agrees at 9 bases. The germline V gene encodes CDR1 SNHLY and CDR2 FYNNEI. J was trimmed by 4 bases and V by 8 bases; bases with no gene match: 4. The CDR3 consists of 13 residues.